The TCR beta chain described here comes from a study of OX40 agonist ivuxolimab in advanced cancers. Points from the study as a whole: Clones of CD4+ and CD8+ blood T cells grew by week 6 at doses of 0.1 to 3.0 mg/kg.

TCRdb's table, derived via immunoSEQ multiplex PCR, lists solely in-frame clones and lacks some. The data show tens of thousands of clones, with 80% to 95% seen just once and roughly 13% held by the top ten. Worth noting for this clone: The target antigen is unknown.

The source was CD4+ or CD8+ T cells sorted from blood, collected in a trial of the OX40 agonist ivuxolimab. The origin of this receptor is an adult with an advanced solid tumor such as melanoma, head and neck, liver or kidney cancer.

The CDR3 DNA reads as TGTGCCAGCAGCCTTAACAGGGGCACTGAAGCTTTCTTT. Protein sequence: CASSLNRGTEAFF. The rearrangement uses TRBV9 and TRBJ1-1; 7 bases are shared with TRBD1. The CDR3 spans 13 residues. Trimming removed 4 bases from V and 4 bases from J; junction bases left unmatched: 4. The germline gives CDR1 SGDLS, CDR2 YYNGEE.